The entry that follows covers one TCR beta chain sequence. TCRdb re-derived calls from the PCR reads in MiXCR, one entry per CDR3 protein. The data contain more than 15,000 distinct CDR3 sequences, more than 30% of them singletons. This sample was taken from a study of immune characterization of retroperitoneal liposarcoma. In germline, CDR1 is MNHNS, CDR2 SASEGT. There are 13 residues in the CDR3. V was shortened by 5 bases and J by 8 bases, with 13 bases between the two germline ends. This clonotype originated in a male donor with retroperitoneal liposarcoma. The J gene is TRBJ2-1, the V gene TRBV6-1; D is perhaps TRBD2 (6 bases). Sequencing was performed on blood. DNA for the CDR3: TGTGCCAGCAGTCCCCGGGGGTGGGATGAGCAGTTCTTC. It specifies CASSPRGWDEQFF.